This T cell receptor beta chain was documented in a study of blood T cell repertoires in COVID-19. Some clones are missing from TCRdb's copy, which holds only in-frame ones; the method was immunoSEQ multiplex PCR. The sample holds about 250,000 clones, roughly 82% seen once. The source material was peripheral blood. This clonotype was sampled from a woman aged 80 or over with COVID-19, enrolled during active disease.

CDR3 loop: CASSIGTGRGDQPQHF. CDR3 nucleotide sequence: TGTGCCAGTAGTATCGGGACAGGTAGGGGGGATCAGCCCCAGCATTTT. The gene calls are TRBV19 and TRBJ1-5; 8 bases are a match to TRBD1. V lost 3 bases and J lost 5; bases outside the gene matches: 9. The germline V gene has CDR1 LNHDA and CDR2 SQIVND (reference sequence). This CDR3 spans 16 amino acids.